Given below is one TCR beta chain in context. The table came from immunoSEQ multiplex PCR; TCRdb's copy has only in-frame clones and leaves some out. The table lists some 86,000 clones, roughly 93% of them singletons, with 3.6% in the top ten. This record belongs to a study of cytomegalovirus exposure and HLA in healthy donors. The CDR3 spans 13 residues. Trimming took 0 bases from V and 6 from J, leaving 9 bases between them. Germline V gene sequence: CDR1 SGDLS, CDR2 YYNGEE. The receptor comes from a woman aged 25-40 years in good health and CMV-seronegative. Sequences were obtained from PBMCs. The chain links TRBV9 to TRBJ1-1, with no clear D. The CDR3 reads CASSVVGSPEAFF. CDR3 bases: TGTGCCAGCAGCGTAGTCGGGTCCCCTGAAGCTTTCTTT.